These 27 T cell receptor beta chains were sequenced from one sample in a study of T cells expressing NK-cell markers. Following a re-call of the 5' RACE reads, TCRdb has one entry per CDR3 protein and lacks DNA. This table lists around 280,000 distinct CDR3 sequences. Sequenced material: blood T cells: a sorted CD56 or NKG2C T cell subset, CD4+ or CD8+ T cells, or bulk PBMC T cells (not recorded which). These receptors came from a man between 18 and 35 years old in good health.

CDR3 region: CASRPGGSGNTIYF. The V call is TRBV4-1, the J call TRBJ1-3; the TCRdb call, TRBD1, lacks DNA for checking. This CDR3 spans 14 amino acids. The V gene's germline CDR1 is MGHRA and CDR2 YSYEKL.

The rearrangement joins TRBV12-3 or TRBV12-4 to TRBJ1-6; the TCRdb D gene call, TRBD1, has no DNA to confirm it. This CDR3 spans 15 amino acids. The CDR3 region is CASSLPGGHNSPLHF.

This chain joins TRBV30 and TRBJ2-1. CDR3 length equals 13 residues. CDR1 GTSNPN and CDR2 SVGIG come from the germline V gene (reference sequence). The CDR3 reads CAWRMVAGNEQFF.

The V gene is TRBV29-1, the J gene TRBJ2-3; with no DNA, the TCRdb D assignment of TRBD1 cannot be verified. CDR1 SQVTM and CDR2 ANQGSEA come from the germline V gene. The CDR3 totals 13 residues. CDR3 in amino acids: CTSSGGGTDTQYF.

The chain carries TRBV24-1 and TRBJ1-1. Germline CDR1 KGHDR, CDR2 SFDVKD. The CDR3 spans 13 residues. The CDR3 sequence: CATSDSGLPEAFF.

This chain connects TRBV5-1 to TRBJ2-2; TCRdb's D call of TRBD1 is untestable without DNA. The CDR3 totals 15 residues. The germline CDR1 and CDR2 sequences are SGHRS and YFSETQ. Here the CDR3 reads CASSLRGPNTGELFF.

The chain employs TRBV25-1 and TRBJ2-5; TCRdb's D call of TRBD2 is untestable without DNA. CDR1 is MGHDK and CDR2 is SYGVNS in the germline V gene. The CDR3 contains 15 residues. The CDR3 reads CASSSAHGPGETQYF.

This chain joins TRBV29-1 and TRBJ2-4; without DNA, the TCRdb call of TRBD1 cannot be checked. The germline V gene encodes CDR1 SQVTM and CDR2 ANQGSEA. This CDR3 contains 14 residues. The CDR3 here is CSFSYGTEGNIQYF.

V and J are TRBV28 and TRBJ2-5; TCRdb's assignment of TRBD1 cannot be checked, as there is no DNA. Germline lookup yields CDR1 MDHEN and CDR2 SYDVKM. The CDR3 spans 14 residues. CDR3 residues: CASSLIQGPETQYF.

This rearrangement joins TRBV5-1 to TRBJ2-3; TCRdb calls TRBD1, which cannot be checked without DNA. The CDR3 is made up of 17 amino acids. The germline gives CDR1 SGHRS, CDR2 YFSETQ. The CDR3 sequence: CASSINYRDTSTDTQYF. Using reference TRBV5-1 and TRBJ2-3 for the parts outside the CDR3, the full variable domain is KAGVTQTPRYLIKTRGQQVTLSCSPISGHRSVSWYQQTPGQGLQFLFEYFSETQRNKGNFPGRFSGRQFSNSRSEMNVSTLELGDSALYLCASSINYRDTSTDTQYFGPGTRLTVL.

The CDR3 is CASSSSGSGANVLTF. This chain connects TRBV27 to TRBJ2-6. This CDR3 is 15 amino acids long. Germline assignment: CDR1 MNHEY and CDR2 SMNVEV (reference sequence). Looking up the rest from reference TRBV27 and TRBJ2-6 gives the full variable domain: EAQVTQNPRYLITVTGKKLTVTCSQNMNHEYMSWYRQDPGLGLRQIYYSMNVEVTDKGDVPEGYKVSRKEKRNFPLILESPSPNQTSLYFCASSSSGSGANVLTFGAGSRLTVL.

This chain uses TRBV6-6 with TRBJ2-5; no DNA is available, so the TRBD2 call from TCRdb remains unchecked. Germline lookup yields CDR1 MNHNY and CDR2 SVGAGI (reference sequence). This CDR3 contains 13 residues. This CDR3 is CASSYLPGETQYF.

The chain employs TRBV11-1 and TRBJ1-1; TCRdb reports TRBD1, a call that lacks DNA to check it against. The CDR3 consists of 16 residues. Germline-derived CDR1 and CDR2 are SGHAT and FQDESV (reference sequence). CDR3: CASRLRTLGEGTEAFF.

The rearrangement joins TRBV12-3 or TRBV12-4 to TRBJ2-7; TCRdb's D call of TRBD1 is untestable without DNA. The CDR3 totals 12 residues. The CDR3 reads CASSSGAYEQYF.

This chain joins TRBV13 and TRBJ2-2; TCRdb indicates TRBD2, and absent DNA this call remains unverified. This CDR3 is 17 amino acids long. Germline CDR1 and CDR2: PRHDT and FYEKMQ (reference sequence). CDR3 loop: CASSLGSGRTNTGELFF.

This chain's CDR3 is CSVAAGTAFYEQYF. This chain links TRBV29-1 with TRBJ2-7; TCRdb reports TRBD1, a call that lacks DNA to check it against. The CDR3 loop spans 14 amino acids. Per the germline V gene, CDR1 is SQVTM and CDR2 is ANQGSEA.

The chain joins TRBV7-7 to TRBJ2-2; TCRdb's D call, TRBD1, is unchecked because there is no DNA. The CDR3 runs 16 residues. CDR1 SSHAT and CDR2 FNYEAQ come from the germline V gene (reference sequence). CDR3 loop: CASSPVGIGVAGELFF. The full variable domain, rest sourced from reference TRBV7-7 and TRBJ2-2, is GAGVSQSPRYKVTKRGQDVTLRCDPISSHATLYWYQQALGQGPEFLTYFNYEAQPDKSGLPSDRFSAERPEGSISTLTIQRTEQRDSAMYRCASSPVGIGVAGELFFGEGSRLTVL.

This chain uses TRBV5-5 with TRBJ2-3; TCRdb proposes TRBD2, but this gene call is untestable without DNA. The CDR3 has 13 amino acids. Per the germline V gene, CDR1 is SGHKS and CDR2 is YYEKEE (reference sequence). CDR3 amino acids: CASSDISGDTQYF.

This chain connects TRBV5-4 to TRBJ2-1; the TCRdb D gene call, TRBD1, has no DNA to confirm it. CDR1 is SGHNT, CDR2 YYREEE, per germline (reference sequence). The CDR3 is made up of 15 amino acids. CDR3 region: CASSLPLQGGNEQFF.

This sequence joins TRBV20-1 and TRBJ2-3; as DNA is missing, the TRBD2 call by TCRdb cannot be tested. The CDR3 spans 17 residues. Per germline, CDR1 DFQATT and CDR2 SNEGSKA (reference sequence). The CDR3 sequence: CSARDRALAGSTDTQYF.

The CDR3 is CASSIRGTSGPNGNEQFF. The chain couples TRBV7-8 to TRBJ2-1; lacking DNA, the TRBD2 call made by TCRdb goes unchecked. Germline loops: CDR1 SGHVS, CDR2 FQNEAQ. The CDR3 length is 18 residues.

The chain employs TRBV24-1 and TRBJ2-3; the D gene TCRdb calls, TRBD2, cannot be checked with no DNA. This CDR3 has 18 amino acids. Germline V gives CDR1 KGHDR, CDR2 SFDVKD. The CDR3 here is CATSDLNGVAGIRDTQYF.

V usage is TRBV18 and J usage is TRBJ2-3. Germline V gene data show CDR1 as KGHSH and CDR2 as LQKENI. This CDR3 spans 15 amino acids. The CDR3 region is CASSPPGLHTDTQYF.

The J gene is TRBJ1-1, the V gene TRBV18; the D call from TCRdb, TRBD1, cannot be confirmed without DNA. This CDR3 has 14 residues. The germline V gene has CDR1 KGHSH and CDR2 LQKENI. The CDR3 reads CASSPSQGSTEAFF.

The V gene is TRBV6-2 or TRBV6-3, the J gene TRBJ2-7; the D call of TRBD2 rests on TCRdb alone, since no DNA is present to check it. Germline CDR1 reads MNHEY; CDR2 reads SVGEGT. The CDR3 extends over 17 amino acids. CDR3 residues: CASSYSIFSGSMYEQYF.

V and J are TRBV16 and TRBJ1-1. There are 14 residues in the CDR3. The germline gives CDR1 KGHSY, CDR2 FQNENV. The CDR3 region is CASKRLPPNAEAFF.

This rearrangement joins TRBV5-4 to TRBJ2-5. The CDR3 loop spans 13 amino acids. The V gene's germline CDR1 is SGHNT and CDR2 YYREEE (reference sequence). The CDR3 loop reads CASSYPGYETQYF.